A single sample is the source of the 16 T cell receptor beta chains below, sequenced in a study of a mutant IDH1 vaccine in newly diagnosed glioma. The assay was immunoSEQ multiplex PCR, and TCRdb's table has in-frame clones only and misses some. The data contain nearly 55,000 clones, approximately 81% of them singletons. Specified time point: week 35, safety follow-up. Doses of 300 ug of mutant IDH1 20-mer peptide were given with topical imiquimod. Their target antigens are unknown. The source was PBMCs, collected from a glioma patient whose treatment included an IDH1 peptide vaccine. The source is a woman under 30 with glioma.

V usage is TRBV5-1 and J usage is TRBJ2-1, with 11 nucleotides matching TRBD1. The CDR3 has 14 residues. Germline loops: CDR1 SGHRS, CDR2 YFSETQ. The trim removed 4 bases at V and 7 bases at J, leaving 4 bases unmatched. For the CDR3, the DNA is TGCGCCAGCAGCCAGGACAGGGGGCTTAATGAGCAGTTCTTC. Its protein product is CASSQDRGLNEQFF.

The chain combines TRBV11-3 with TRBJ1-1; D gene ambiguous. CDR1 and CDR2 (germline): SGHNT, YENEEA. The CDR3 sequence is 12 residues long. Trimming left V 5 bases short and J 4 bases short, with 8 bases between. CDR3 nucleotides: TGTGCCAGCAGCCGCAGGAGCACTGAAGCTTTCTTT. Translating it yields CASSRRSTEAFF.

The chain couples TRBV19 to TRBJ1-5; 7 nucleotides align to TRBD1. This CDR3 region has 15 residues. The trim removed 3 bases at V and 0 bases at J, leaving 2 bases unmatched. Per germline, CDR1 LNHDA and CDR2 SQIVND (reference sequence). CDR3 in DNA: TGTGCCAGTAGTATGGGGACAGTTAGCAATCAGCCCCAGCATTTT. Amino acids: CASSMGTVSNQPQHF.

The V gene is TRBV28, the J gene TRBJ1-4; D unclear. CDR1 and CDR2 (germline): MDHEN, SYDVKM. The CDR3 totals 14 residues. The germline V and J ends were trimmed by 3 bases and 4 bases, with 9 bases remaining between them. CDR3 amino acids: CASSLSGINEKLFF. CDR3 nucleotides: TGTGCCAGCAGTTTGAGCGGAATTAATGAAAAACTGTTTTTT.

The rearrangement joins TRBV28 to TRBJ2-7; D is tentatively TRBD1 or TRBD2 (6 bases each). V gave up 8 bases and J gave up 1 base, with 15 bases separating them. The CDR3 length is 14 residues. Germline lookup yields CDR1 MDHEN and CDR2 SYDVKM. This CDR3 reads CASQTGTRSYEQYF. CDR3 DNA: TGTGCCAGCCAAACAGGGACTCGGTCCTACGAGCAGTACTTC.

The chain links TRBV4-3 to TRBJ2-1; D remains unclear. Germline-derived CDR1 and CDR2 are LGHNA and YSLEER. This CDR3 contains 16 residues. Trimming shortened V by 0 bases and J by 2 bases, and 11 bases separated the two germline ends. CDR3 in DNA: TGCGCCAGCAGCCAAGATCGGCGCTACGCCTACAATGAGCAGTTCTTC. This codes for CASSQDRRYAYNEQFF.

This clone was found a few times. The gene calls are TRBV4-3 and TRBJ1-2; no reliable D call. CDR1 is LGHNA, CDR2 YSLEER, per germline. V was clipped by 6 bases and J by 0 bases, with 14 bases between them. The CDR3 is 15 residues long. The CDR3 reads CASSVAGNTNYGYTF. As DNA, the CDR3 is TGCGCCAGCAGTGTAGCCGGGAACACTAACTATGGCTACACCTTC.

The chain links TRBV5-1 to TRBJ2-3; tentatively, D is TRBD2 (6 bases). This CDR3 contains 15 residues. CDR1 is SGHRS and CDR2 is YFSETQ in the germline V gene. Trimming cost V 3 bases and J 2 bases, with 13 bases left between them. The CDR3 is CASSYRLGLTDTQYF. The DNA for the CDR3 is TGCGCCAGCAGCTACCGACTAGGACTCACAGATACGCAGTATTTT.

This chain connects TRBV30 to TRBJ1-5; D ambiguous. Germline V gene lookup returns CDR1 GTSNPN and CDR2 SVGIG (reference sequence). This CDR3 has 12 amino acids. Trimming pared 2 bases from V and 4 bases from J, leaving 6 bases between. The DNA of the CDR3 is TGTGCCTGGAGTATCGCGAATCAGCCCCAGCATTTT. This codes for CAWSIANQPQHF.

This clone was picked up one time. This rearrangement joins TRBV19 to TRBJ1-2; D not resolved. The CDR3 runs 15 residues. Per the germline V gene, CDR1 is LNHDA and CDR2 is SQIVND (reference sequence). Trimming took off 1 base at V and 4 bases at J, with 13 bases between the two ends. The CDR3 loop reads CASSIVAGSGYGYTF. In nucleotides, the CDR3 is TGTGCCAGTAGTATAGTGGCCGGGTCCGGCTATGGCTACACCTTC.

This clone has just one count. The V and J genes are TRBV2 and TRBJ2-3; 15 nucleotides line up with TRBD2. The trim removed 6 bases at V and 4 bases at J, leaving 5 bases unmatched. Germline CDR1 reads SNHLY; CDR2 reads FYNNEI. There are 16 residues in the CDR3. CDR3 bases: TGTGCCAGCAGGGGGACTAGCGGGGGGTTCTCAGATACGCAGTATTTT. Translation: CASRGTSGGFSDTQYF.

The V call is TRBV20-1, the J call TRBJ2-1; D is undetermined. CDR1 is DFQATT, CDR2 SNEGSKA, per germline (reference sequence). Between the trimmed V and J ends, which lost 5 bases and 10 bases, there was a span of 12 bases. The length of the CDR3 is 11 residues. The CDR3 sequence: CSAAGIGEQFF. The CDR3 coding sequence is TGCAGTGCTGCCGGCATCGGGGAGCAGTTCTTC.

About this clone: One end of the junction varies from germline; a read error may be responsible. The chain couples TRBV7-8 to TRBJ2-1; 8 positions agree with TRBD2. This CDR3 is built from 16 residues. CDR1 and CDR2 (germline): SGHVS, FQNEAQ. The CDR3 nucleotides are TGTGCCAGCAGCCTAGCCCCGGGACTAGGGAAGAATGAGCAGTTCTTC. Amino acid sequence: CASSLAPGLGKNEQFF.

This chain joins TRBV7-8 and TRBJ2-7; 10 nucleotides match TRBD2. After removal of 1 base from V and 10 bases from J, the junction contained 10 bases not matched to a gene. This CDR3 comprises 15 residues. Germline values: CDR1 SGHVS, CDR2 FQNEAQ. CDR3 in DNA: TGTGCCAGCAGCTTAGAATCTCCAGCGGGAGGGTTACAGTACTTC. It specifies CASSLESPAGGLQYF.

The J gene is TRBJ2-3, the V gene TRBV6-1; possible D gene TRBD2, 6 bases. Trimming left V 3 bases short and J 1 base short, with 11 bases between. The germline V gene encodes CDR1 MNHNS and CDR2 SASEGT. The CDR3 contains 15 residues. CDR3 in amino acids: CASSDRLGGTDTQYF. CDR3 nucleotide sequence: TGTGCCAGCAGTGACCGACTAGGGGGCACAGATACGCAGTATTTT.

This chain connects TRBV14 to TRBJ2-1, with D tentatively TRBD2 (6 bases). Between the trimmed V and J ends, which lost 4 bases and 6 bases, there was a span of 13 bases. Looked up from germline, CDR1 is SGHDN and CDR2 is FVKESK. This CDR3 spans 14 amino acids. The CDR3 DNA reads TGTGCCAGCAGCCGTGGGCGGGATTTCAATGAGCAGTTCTTC. This sequence encodes CASSRGRDFNEQFF. The full variable domain, rest sourced from reference TRBV14 and TRBJ2-1, is EAGVTQFPSHSVIEKGQTVTLRCDPISGHDNLYWYRRVMGKEIKFLLHFVKESKQDESGMPNNRFLAERTGGTYSTLKVQPAELEDSGVYFCASSRGRDFNEQFFGPGTRLTVL.